The present entry profiles one T cell receptor beta chain with its context. Some clones are missing from TCRdb's copy, which holds only in-frame ones; the method was immunoSEQ multiplex PCR. Of 50,000 to 65,000 clones listed, roughly 91% are singletons. The CDR3 consists of 14 residues. Germline CDR1 SEHNR, CDR2 FQNEAQ (reference sequence). The V and J ends lost 2 bases and 5 bases, in that order; junction bases with no gene match: 4. These data come from a study of OX40 agonist ivuxolimab in advanced cancers. Blood got drawn at baseline, again on cycle 4 day 1, and then on cycle 7 day 1. The input for sequencing was CD4+ or CD8+ T cells sorted from blood, taken in a trial of the OX40 agonist ivuxolimab. The chain employs TRBV7-9 and TRBJ1-2; 8 nucleotides agree with TRBD1. The TCR originated in an adult with an advanced solid tumor such as melanoma, head and neck, liver or kidney cancer. The CDR3 reads CASSLSGGAYGYTF. The CDR3 DNA reads TGTGCCAGCAGCTTATCAGGGGGCGCGTATGGCTACACCTTC.